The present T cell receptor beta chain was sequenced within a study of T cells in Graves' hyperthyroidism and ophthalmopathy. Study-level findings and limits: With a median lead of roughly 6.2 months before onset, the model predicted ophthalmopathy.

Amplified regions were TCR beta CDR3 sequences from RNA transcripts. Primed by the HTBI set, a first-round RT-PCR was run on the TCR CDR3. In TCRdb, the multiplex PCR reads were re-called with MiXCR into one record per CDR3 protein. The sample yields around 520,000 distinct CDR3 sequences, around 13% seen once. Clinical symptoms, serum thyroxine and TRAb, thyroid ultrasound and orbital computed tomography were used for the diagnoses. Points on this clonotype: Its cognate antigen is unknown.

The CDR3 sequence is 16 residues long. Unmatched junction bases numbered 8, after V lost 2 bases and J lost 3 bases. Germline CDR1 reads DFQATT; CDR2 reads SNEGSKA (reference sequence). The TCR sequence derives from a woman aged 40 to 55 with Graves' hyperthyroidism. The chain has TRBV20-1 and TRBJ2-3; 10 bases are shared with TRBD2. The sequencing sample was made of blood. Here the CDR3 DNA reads TGCAGTGCTAGATCAAGCGGGAGGGGAGGAACAGATACGCAGTATTTT. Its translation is CSARSSGRGGTDTQYF.